The subject of this entry is one T cell receptor beta chain. The data derive from a study of blood T cell repertoires in COVID-19. Turning to the study itself: The United States, Italy and Spain provided the acute and convalescent COVID-19 samples. Sources were T cells, B-cell-depleted T cells, or PBMCs; the material itself was cDNA or gDNA.

Germline V lookup: CDR1 SGHAT, CDR2 FQNNGV. The CDR3 is 14 residues long. The ends lost 5 bases at V and 7 bases at J; junction bases unmatched: 9. Per the authors' pipeline: Estimated nucleated cell counts came from reference gene primer amplification. Assay used: immunoSEQ multiplex PCR; TCRdb lists only in-frame clones, some missing. That table supplies the V and J calls and clone size; D and trimming were determined from the DNA. The sample contains fewer than 90,000 clones, over 65% of which appear only once. Sequenced material: peripheral blood. The clonotype was recovered from a human donor in a cohort sampled during active COVID-19. The V call is TRBV11-2, the J call TRBJ1-2; 8 bases are shared with TRBD1. Here the CDR3 DNA reads TGTGCCAGCAGCCCACTAGACAGGGGACGTGGCTACACCTTC. Translation: CASSPLDRGRGYTF.